The present T cell receptor (beta chain) was sequenced within a study of T cells in Graves' hyperthyroidism and ophthalmopathy. Participants, patients aged 18 to 65, had newly diagnosed hyperthyroidism with a duration under 2 months. Amplification yielded TCR beta CDR3 regions, with RNA transcripts as the source. A first-round RT-PCR of the TCR CDR3 used the HTBI primer set. TCRdb re-called the multiplex PCR reads with MiXCR, one entry per CDR3 protein. The sample lists around 620,000 distinct CDR3 sequences; under 20% were seen once. This sequence originates from a woman in her twenties or thirties with Graves' hyperthyroidism. Sequencing was carried out using blood.

CDR3 nucleotides: TGTGCCAGCAGCAGACTAGGGGCCAGCTCCTACAATGAGCAGTTCTTC. Its translation: CASSRLGASSYNEQFF. The rearrangement uses TRBV2 and TRBJ2-1; D might be TRBD2 (6 bases). The length of the CDR3 is 16 residues. V was trimmed by 6 bases and J by 0 bases, leaving 15 bases between them. CDR1 and CDR2 (germline): SNHLY, FYNNEI.